A selection of T cell receptor beta chains follows, all from one sample in a study of read filtering for tumor transcriptome and immune sequencing. MiXCR was run by TCRdb on the reads, yielding one entry per CDR3 protein. The table records 100,000 to 150,000 distinct CDR3 sequences, around 14% of them present only once. Sequencing was carried out using a population of CD138-negative cells sorted from bone marrow. Every receptor here comes from a donor at least 40 years old with multiple myeloma. CDR3s include the opening cysteine and the closing phenylalanine or tryptophan. A D gene is named only where the DNA matches it firmly. The size entry is marked missing in some rows and otherwise reads once, few, many or a size class.

v_call	j_call	clone_size	d_call	cdr3_aa	cdr3_nt
TRBV27	TRBJ1-6	few	NA	CASSPGESPLHF	TGTGCCAGCAGCCCCGGGGAGTCACCCCTCCACTTT
TRBV7-3	TRBJ2-3	many	NA	CASSLGGPTDTQYF	TGTGCCAGCAGCTTAGGGGGCCCCACGGATACGCAGTATTTT
TRBV24-1	TRBJ2-3	many	TRBD2	CATRKREGGTDTQYF	TGTGCCACCAGGAAGCGGGAGGGGGGCACAGATACGCAGTATTTT
TRBV10-3	TRBJ2-1	NA	TRBD2	CAIRASGLYNEQFF	TGTGCCATCAGGGCTAGCGGCTTATACAATGAGCAGTTCTTC
TRBV29-1	TRBJ2-1	many	NA	CSVARQQWDNEQFF	TGCAGCGTTGCCCGGCAGCAGTGGGACAATGAGCAGTTCTTC
TRBV11-2	TRBJ2-1	many	TRBD2	CASSTGLAGGNEQFF	TGTGCCAGCAGCACGGGACTAGCGGGAGGTAATGAGCAGTTCTTC
TRBV20-1	TRBJ1-4	many	TRBD1	CSAREGTGPEKLFF	TGCAGTGCTAGAGAAGGGACAGGGCCCGAAAAACTGTTTTTT
TRBV7-8	TRBJ2-5	many	NA	CASSLGDQETQYF	TGTGCCAGCAGCTTAGGGGACCAAGAGACCCAGTACTTC
TRBV6-5	TRBJ2-7	many	NA	CASSYTYPNPSDGQRADYEQYF	TGTGCCAGCAGTTACACCTACCCCAACCCCTCGGACGGTCAGAGGGCAGACTACGAGCAGTACTTC
TRBV4-1	TRBJ1-1	few	NA	CASSQEAGTGVAFF	TGCGCCAGCAGCCAAGAAGCGGGGACCGGGGTAGCTTTCTTT
TRBV12-3/TRBV12-4	TRBJ1-6	many	TRBD1	CASSRPGQGSPLHF	TGTGCCAGCAGCCGGCCGGGACAGGGCTCACCCCTCCACTTT
TRBV7-9	TRBJ2-7	few	TRBD2	CASSLVVSGNYEQYF	TGTGCCAGCAGCTTAGTCGTTAGCGGGAATTACGAGCAGTACTTC
TRBV20-1	TRBJ2-1	NA	TRBD2	CSALRTSGNEQFF	TGCAGTGCTCTCCGGACTAGCGGTAATGAGCAGTTCTTC
TRBV4-3	TRBJ2-4	few	NA	CASSQNRGLGREGLSNIQYF	TGCGCCAGCAGCCAGAACAGGGGGCTCGGGCGGGAGGGCCTAAGTAACATTCAGTACTTC
TRBV6-5	TRBJ2-7	many	NA	CASSITSTSYEQYF	TGTGCCAGCAGTATCACTAGCACCTCCTACGAGCAGTACTTC
TRBV7-9	TRBJ1-5	many	NA	CASSPQGTPMGNQPQHF	TGTGCCAGCAGCCCTCAAGGGACACCGATGGGGAATCAGCCCCAGCATTTT
TRBV7-8	TRBJ1-1	many	NA	CASSQLVQNEAFF	TGTGCCAGCAGCCAATTGGTTCAGAATGAAGCTTTCTTT
TRBV29-1	TRBJ2-1	many	TRBD1	CSVDRTGLGSYNEQFF	TGCAGCGTTGACAGGACAGGCTTAGGCTCCTACAATGAGCAGTTCTTC
TRBV30	TRBJ2-3	NA	TRBD2	CAWRASGSGDTQYF	TGTGCCTGGAGGGCTAGCGGGAGTGGGGATACGCAGTATTTT
TRBV10-3	TRBJ2-1	many	TRBD2	CAIRGLAAGWDNEQFF	TGTGCCATCAGAGGACTAGCGGCGGGATGGGACAATGAGCAGTTCTTC
TRBV20-1	TRBJ2-2	NA	TRBD1	CSASGTGVGGELFF	TGCAGTGCTAGTGGGACAGGGGTTGGCGGGGAGCTGTTTTTT
TRBV20-1	TRBJ2-3	few	TRBD2	CSARSRRESSDTQYF	TGCAGTGCTAGGTCAAGGCGGGAGTCATCGGATACGCAGTATTTT
TRBV5-1	TRBJ1-2	many	NA	CASSFSRQGVSGYTF	TGCGCCAGCAGCTTTTCCCGGCAGGGAGTTTCTGGCTACACCTTC
TRBV29-1	TRBJ2-1	few	TRBD2	CSLAGGSYNEQTF	TGCAGCCTAGCGGGAGGATCCTACAATGAGCAGACCTTC
TRBV11-2	TRBJ2-5	many	TRBD2	CASSLGVRPGTSGSPETQYF	TGTGCCAGCAGCTTAGGAGTTCGCCCCGGGACTAGCGGGAGCCCTGAGACCCAGTACTTC
TRBV12-3/TRBV12-4	TRBJ1-2	many	NA	CASSPQVLNYGYTF	TGTGCCAGCAGTCCACAGGTTCTAAACTATGGCTACACCTTC
TRBV6-5	TRBJ1-1	many	TRBD1	CASSTGTGGRNTEAFF	TGTGCCAGCAGTACCGGGACAGGGGGCCGTAACACTGAAGCTTTCTTT
TRBV20-1	TRBJ1-2	many	NA	CSARGAVKVPNYGYTF	TGCAGTGCTAGGGGGGCGGTGAAAGTGCCAAACTATGGCTACACCTTC
TRBV7-8	TRBJ2-3	NA	TRBD2	CASSWGVGRVTDTQYF	TGTGCCAGCAGTTGGGGGGTCGGGAGGGTCACAGATACGCAGTATTTT
TRBV19	TRBJ2-2	many	NA	CASRHRDSYTGELFF	TGTGCCAGTAGACACCGGGACTCCTACACCGGGGAGCTGTTTTTT
TRBV20-1	TRBJ1-6	many	NA	CSARRQGSSPLHF	TGCAGTGCTAGGCGCCAGGGTAGTTCACCCCTCCACTTT
TRBV27	TRBJ1-1	NA	TRBD1	CASSARQGTGAEAFF	TGTGCCAGCAGTGCGCGACAGGGGACAGGGGCTGAAGCTTTCTTT
TRBV29-1	TRBJ2-2	many	NA	CSAQLLGTGELFF	TGCAGCGCCCAGTTACTGGGAACCGGGGAGCTGTTTTTT
TRBV29-1	TRBJ2-1	many	TRBD2	CSVEGGLAGRGEQFF	TGCAGCGTTGAAGGGGGTCTAGCGGGACGCGGTGAGCAGTTCTTC
TRBV10-2	TRBJ2-1	many	TRBD2	CASTPGTSGRVEQFF	TGCGCCAGCACCCCCGGGACTAGCGGGAGAGTTGAGCAGTTCTTC
TRBV19	TRBJ2-1	many	NA	CASSIGAGSYNEQFF	TGTGCCAGTAGTATTGGAGCTGGGTCATACAATGAGCAGTTCTTC
TRBV25-1	TRBJ2-5	NA	NA	CASRGLTPETQYF	TGTGCCAGCAGAGGCTTGACGCCGGAGACCCAGTACTTC
TRBV10-3	TRBJ1-1	many	NA	CATVSDTEAFF	TGTGCCACTGTAAGCGACACTGAAGCTTTCTTT
TRBV5-5	TRBJ1-1	many	NA	CASSLGPQNTEAFF	TGTGCCAGCAGCCTCGGACCCCAGAACACTGAAGCTTTCTTT
TRBV7-2	TRBJ2-1	many	NA	CASSSFVGSYNEQFF	TGTGCCAGCAGCTCCTTCGTGGGTTCCTACAATGAGCAGTTCTTC
TRBV27	TRBJ2-1	many	NA	CAISPSSYNEQFF	TGTGCCATCTCTCCTAGCTCCTACAATGAGCAGTTCTTC
TRBV20-1	TRBJ2-1	many	TRBD2	CSARDRSGGSLDNEQFF	TGCAGTGCTAGAGATCGAAGCGGGGGGAGTCTCGACAATGAGCAGTTCTTC
TRBV20-1	TRBJ1-4	many	TRBD1	CSALGQQGTNEKLFF	TGCAGTGCCCTGGGGCAACAGGGGACTAATGAAAAACTGTTTTTT
TRBV13	TRBJ2-1	few	TRBD2	CASSLGLGLAYNGQFF	TGTGCCAGCAGCTTAGGCCTCGGACTAGCGTACAATGGGCAGTTCTTC
TRBV5-6	TRBJ2-5	few	NA	CASSFRALHQETQYF	TGTGCCAGCAGCTTCCGGGCCCTTCACCAAGAGACCCAGTACTTC
TRBV19	TRBJ1-5	NA	NA	CASSTFTGNQPQHF	TGTGCCAGTAGTACCTTCACAGGGAATCAGCCCCAGCATTTT
TRBV18	TRBJ2-3	many	TRBD2	CASSTTSGVTDTQYF	TGTGCCAGCTCAACGACTAGCGGAGTCACAGATACGCAGTATTTT
TRBV20-1	TRBJ2-7	many	NA	CSASSRNFSYEQYF	TGCAGTGCTAGCTCCAGGAATTTCTCCTACGAGCAGTACTTC
TRBV6-2/TRBV6-3	TRBJ2-2	many	NA	CASRLTANTGELFF	TGTGCCAGCAGGCTGACAGCTAACACCGGGGAGCTGTTTTTT
TRBV9	TRBJ2-5	NA	TRBD2	CASSVEGTSQETQYF	TGTGCCAGCAGCGTAGAAGGGACTAGTCAAGAGACCCAGTACTTC
TRBV25-1	TRBJ2-7	many	TRBD2	CASSDFEGGPGEQYF	TGTGCCAGCAGTGATTTCGAGGGAGGGCCGGGGGAGCAGTACTTC
TRBV7-3	TRBJ2-3	many	TRBD2	CASKAGGSDTQYF	TGTGCCAGCAAGGCGGGAGGGTCAGATACGCAGTATTTT
TRBV6-2/TRBV6-3	TRBJ2-7	many	NA	CATQQRDFAYEQYF	TGTGCCACCCAACAACGGGACTTCGCCTACGAGCAGTACTTC